The 15 T cell receptor beta chains below were found in one sample sequenced in a study of blood T cell repertoires in COVID-19. TCRdb keeps only in-frame clones here, not all; method: immunoSEQ multiplex PCR. The sample yields 350,000 to 450,000 clones, roughly 86% seen once. Material for sequencing was PBMCs or T cells enriched from blood (not recorded which). The receptor set was obtained from a man aged 35-49 years in a cohort exposed to, infected with or recovered from COVID-19 (not recorded which).

The chain couples TRBV19 to TRBJ1-4, with a weak D call TRBD1 (6 bases). CDR1 and CDR2 from the germline V gene are LNHDA and SQIVND (reference sequence). There are 16 residues in the CDR3. V lost 5 bases and J lost 7, with 20 bases in between. CDR3 in DNA: TGTGCCAGTAGTTCGTCAGGGGTTGGTTTGGGTGAAAAACTGTTTTTT. It is translated as CASSSSGVGLGEKLFF.

This rearrangement joins TRBV5-5 to TRBJ2-3; D may be TRBD1 (6 bases). This CDR3 is built from 15 residues. Deletions cut 0 bases from V and 6 bases from J, with 14 bases between. Germline V gene lookup returns CDR1 SGHKS and CDR2 YYEKEE (reference sequence). The CDR3 sequence is CASSLAPGEGDTQYF. CDR3 in DNA: TGTGCCAGCAGCTTGGCGCCAGGGGAAGGGGATACGCAGTATTTT.

The CDR3 DNA sequence: TGTGCCAGCAGCTTAAGTAGGGGGAGGGGTGAAAAACTGTTTTTT. It codes for CASSLSRGRGEKLFF. This chain links TRBV7-2 with TRBJ1-4, with D maybe TRBD1 (6 bases). The germline V gene has CDR1 SGHTA and CDR2 FQGNSA. The CDR3 length is 15 residues. V dropped 2 bases and J dropped 7 bases, with 14 bases sitting between them.

This clone was picked up a small number of times. This chain links TRBV28 with TRBJ2-7; 8 nucleotides match TRBD2. The CDR3 loop spans 15 amino acids. CDR1 and CDR2 (germline): MDHEN, SYDVKM. V shed 5 bases and J 3 bases; nucleotides not matched to a gene: 9. For the CDR3, the DNA is TGTGCCAGCAGTCCTCCGGGACTAGGTGGCTACGAGCAGTACTTC. This gives the protein CASSPPGLGGYEQYF.

The chain uses TRBV5-4 and TRBJ1-2; 9 bases line up with TRBD1. This CDR3 is 13 amino acids long. Per the germline V gene, CDR1 is SGHNT and CDR2 is YYREEE (reference sequence). V lost 3 bases to trimming and J lost 6 bases; unmatched junction nucleotides: 3. CDR3 sequence (DNA): TGTGCCAGCAGCTGGACAGGGGCCAATGGCTACACCTTC. Translated: CASSWTGANGYTF. Based on the CDR3 plus reference TRBV5-4 and TRBJ1-2, the full variable domain is ETGVTQSPTHLIKTRGQQVTLRCSSQSGHNTVSWYQQALGQGPQFIFQYYREEENGRGNFPPRFSGLQFPNYSSELNVNALELDDSALYLCASSWTGANGYTFGSGTRLTVV.

The chain's CDR3 is CASSDPSGRGGNEQYF. In DNA form, the CDR3 reads TGCGCCAGCAGTGATCCAAGCGGGAGAGGAGGCAACGAGCAGTACTTC. V and J are TRBV10-1 and TRBJ2-7, with 8 bases aligning to TRBD2. This CDR3 comprises 16 residues. CDR1 and CDR2 from the germline V gene are WNHNN and SYGVQD (reference sequence). The V gene end was trimmed by 3 bases and the J gene end by 5 bases; junction bases not matched to a gene: 12.

The V call is TRBV19, the J call TRBJ1-5; 9 bases align to TRBD1. V lost 3 bases to trimming and J lost 3 bases; unmatched junction nucleotides: 6. This CDR3 is built from 16 residues. Germline-derived CDR1 and CDR2 are LNHDA and SQIVND (reference sequence). The CDR3 here is CASSMQGQGFNQPQHF. The CDR3 DNA sequence: TGTGCCAGTAGTATGCAGGGACAGGGCTTCAATCAGCCCCAGCATTTT.

This clone was counted between two and nine times. The J gene is TRBJ1-2, the V gene TRBV5-1, with 10 bases aligning to TRBD1. This CDR3 region has 18 residues. V shed 3 bases and J 3 bases; nucleotides not matched to a gene: 14. Germline CDR1 and CDR2: SGHRS and YFSETQ. CDR3 residues: CASSSPKDRGSSYYGYTF. As DNA, the CDR3 is TGCGCCAGCAGCTCTCCAAAGGACAGGGGGAGTTCTTACTATGGCTACACCTTC.

As regards this clone: Other DNA sequences of this sample code for an identical CDR3. CDR3 loop: CASSHRDQPQHF. The CDR3 bases are TGTGCCAGCAGCCACAGGGATCAGCCCCAGCATTTT. This rearrangement joins TRBV3-1 (or the pseudogene TRBV3-2) to TRBJ1-5; a weak D match, TRBD1 (5 bases). The germline V and J ends were trimmed by 3 bases and 5 bases, with 5 bases remaining between them. The germline V gene encodes CDR1 LGHDT and CDR2 YNNKEL (reference sequence). This CDR3 comprises 12 residues.

The chain combines TRBV9 with TRBJ1-6; no definite D call. Germline V gene data show CDR1 as SGDLS and CDR2 as YYNGEE. This CDR3 has 14 residues. Trimming pared 1 base from V and 7 bases from J, leaving 9 bases between. CDR3 nucleotides: TGTGCCAGCAGCGTACTCAACTGGAATTCACCCCTCCACTTT. Translating gives CASSVLNWNSPLHF.

Comments on this clone: Other DNA variants within this sample encode the same CDR3. The gene calls are TRBV6-5 and TRBJ2-7, with D maybe TRBD1 (6 bases). This CDR3 contains 12 residues. Trimming shortened V by 6 bases and J by 2 bases, and 8 bases separated the two germline ends. Per the germline V gene, CDR1 is MNHEY and CDR2 is SVGAGI. The CDR3 nucleotides are TGTGCCAGCAGCAGGGGCCCCTACGAGCAGTACTTC. Translated: CASSRGPYEQYF.

V and J are TRBV18 and TRBJ2-7, with 14 bases aligning to TRBD2. CDR3 length equals 18 residues. Germline CDR1 and CDR2: KGHSH and LQKENI. The junction had 10 bases not matched to a gene; V was cut back by 6 bases and J by 0 bases. Here the CDR3 reads CASSYGTSGSPSSYEQYF. DNA of the CDR3: TGTGCCAGCTCCTACGGGACTAGCGGGAGCCCGAGCTCCTACGAGCAGTACTTC. Looking up the rest from reference TRBV18 and TRBJ2-7 gives the full variable domain: NAGVMQNPRHLVRRRGQEARLRCSPMKGHSHVYWYRQLPEEGLKFMVYLQKENIIDESGMPKERFSAEFPKEGPSILRIQQVVRGDSAAYFCASSYGTSGSPSSYEQYFGPGTRLTVT.

This clone showed up just a few times. The chain carries TRBV15 and TRBJ1-3; 7 bases map to TRBD1. Germline V gene data show CDR1 as LNHNV and CDR2 as YYDKDF (reference sequence). J was trimmed by 6 bases and V by 5 bases; bases with no gene match: 7. CDR3 size: 14 residues. CDR3 sequence: CATSAGTVENTIYF. The CDR3 DNA is TGTGCCACCAGCGCGGGGACAGTAGAAAACACCATATATTTT.

The rearrangement joins TRBV5-1 to TRBJ2-2; 10 positions match TRBD1. The CDR3 contains 15 residues. From germline, CDR1 is SGHRS and CDR2 YFSETQ. After removal of 4 bases from V and 7 bases from J, the junction contained 7 bases not matched to a gene. CDR3 sequence (DNA): TGCGCCAGCAGCCCAGGGGGACAGGGGAACGGGGAGCTGTTTTTT. It specifies CASSPGGQGNGELFF.

In its sample, this clone was seen once. The V call is TRBV12-5, the J call TRBJ2-1, with 8 bases fitting TRBD2. V lost 1 base, J lost 9 bases, and 2 bases stayed unmatched. The CDR3 length is 13 residues. CDR1 and CDR2 (germline): LGHNT, FRNRAP. In DNA, the CDR3 is TGTGCTAGTGGTTTGGCAAGCGGGAGTGAGCAGTTCTTC. It encodes CASGLASGSEQFF.